The 5 T cell receptor beta chains in this list originate from one sample, sequenced in a study of control samples from healthy donors and cancer patients. TCRdb's table, derived via immunoSEQ multiplex PCR, lists solely in-frame clones and lacks some. The table records some 130,000 clones, 85% to 95% of them present only once. The sample taken for sequencing was blood. The receptors derive from a man aged 30 to 39 in good health.

The chain recombines TRBV28 with TRBJ1-4; D gene ambiguous. Trimming removed 2 bases at V and 5 bases at J, with 18 bases between. This CDR3 is 17 amino acids long. CDR1 and CDR2 from the germline V gene are MDHEN and SYDVKM. The CDR3 DNA reads TGTGCCAGCAGTTTAATGAGGCCATTCGAGGGCAATGAAAAACTGTTTTTT. Translating it yields CASSLMRPFEGNEKLFF.

The table lists this clone with a count of one. This chain links TRBV27 with TRBJ1-1; TRBD1 is a possible D gene (5 bases). V lost 3 bases and J lost 0, with 8 bases in between. The CDR3 totals 14 residues. Germline loops: CDR1 MNHEY, CDR2 SMNVEV (reference sequence). This chain's CDR3 is CASSFGDLNTEAFF. The CDR3 bases are TGTGCCAGCAGTTTTGGGGACTTGAACACTGAAGCTTTCTTT.

V and J are TRBV5-8 and TRBJ1-2; no firm D call. The V end was cut by 4 bases, the J end by 4 bases, with 11 bases between. CDR1 and CDR2 from the germline V gene are SGHTS and YDEGEE. There are 13 residues in the CDR3. The CDR3 loop is CASSPTAVYGYTF. Here the CDR3 DNA reads TGTGCCAGCAGCCCGACCGCGGTCTATGGCTACACCTTC.

The rearrangement joins TRBV9 to TRBJ2-2, with D hard to call. CDR3 length: 12 amino acids. Trimming left V 0 bases short and J 6 bases short, with 3 bases between. The germline V gene encodes CDR1 SGDLS and CDR2 YYNGEE. CDR3 bases: TGTGCCAGCAGCGTAGTAGCCGGGGAGCTGTTTTTT. It yields the protein CASSVVAGELFF.

The DNA for the CDR3 is TGCAGCGGACAGGGAGTTAATGAAAAACTGTTTTTT. It encodes CSGQGVNEKLFF. The V call is TRBV29-1, the J call TRBJ1-4, with 7 bases aligning to TRBD1. J lost 4 bases, V lost 7 bases, and 3 bases had no gene match. CDR3 length: 12 amino acids. The V gene's germline CDR1 is SQVTM and CDR2 ANQGSEA.